A selection of T cell receptor beta chains follows, all from one sample in a study of cytomegalovirus exposure and HLA in healthy donors. Only in-frame clones appear in the TCRdb table, and some are missing; sequencing was by immunoSEQ multiplex PCR. The table shows roughly 150,000 clones, with around 86% occurring only once. Sequenced input: PBMCs. These receptors all come from a male donor in good health and CMV-seronegative. Each CDR3 is given with its conserved first and last residue. Fields, in order: CDR3 protein, CDR3 DNA, D gene, clone size, V gene, J gene. A D gene is named only where the DNA matches it firmly. The size of a clone is reported for some rows only, either as once, few or many, or as a class for expanded clones.

CDR3: CAWRGDRGLGEQYF
DNA: TGTGCCTGGAGGGGGGACAGGGGGCTCGGCGAGCAGTACTTC
D: TRBD1
size: NA
V: TRBV30
J: TRBJ2-7

CDR3: CASSPGQGGYEQYF
DNA: TGTGCCAGCAGCCCGGGGCAAGGGGGCTACGAGCAGTACTTC
D: NA
size: NA
V: TRBV5-4
J: TRBJ2-7

CDR3: CASSLAGTGVYEQYF
DNA: TGTGCCAGCAGCCTAGCCGGGACAGGGGTCTACGAGCAGTACTTC
D: TRBD1
size: NA
V: TRBV7-9
J: TRBJ2-7

CDR3: CASSYRDMNTEAFF
DNA: TGTGCCAGCAGCTACCGGGACATGAACACTGAAGCTTTCTTT
D: NA
size: NA
V: TRBV5-4
J: TRBJ1-1

CDR3: CASSLDFHTEAFF
DNA: TGTGCCAGCAGCTTAGACTTTCACACTGAAGCTTTCTTT
D: NA
size: NA
V: TRBV7-2
J: TRBJ1-1

CDR3: CASSLKYRGAGNTIYF
DNA: TGTGCCAGCAGCCTAAAGTACAGGGGGGCTGGAAACACCATATATTTT
D: TRBD1
size: NA
V: TRBV6-6
J: TRBJ1-3

CDR3: CASTRGQGYQPQHF
DNA: TGTGCCAGTACCCGAGGACAGGGCTATCAGCCCCAGCATTTT
D: TRBD1
size: NA
V: TRBV19
J: TRBJ1-5

CDR3: CASSFVHSGGTSTDTQYF
DNA: TGCGCCAGCAGCTTCGTTCATAGCGGGGGGACTAGCACAGATACGCAGTATTTT
D: TRBD2
size: NA
V: TRBV5-1
J: TRBJ2-3

CDR3: CASSLRAGTTSNYGYTF
DNA: TGTGCCAGCAGTTTAAGGGCCGGGACAACTTCTAACTATGGCTACACCTTC
D: NA
size: NA
V: TRBV27
J: TRBJ1-2

CDR3: CASSGDQTSGVYNEQFF
DNA: TGTGCCAGCAGCGGAGACCAGACTAGCGGGGTGTACAATGAGCAGTTCTTC
D: TRBD2
size: NA
V: TRBV7-6
J: TRBJ2-1

CDR3: CASSWDRDRETQYF
DNA: TGTGCCAGTAGTTGGGACAGGGATCGCGAGACCCAGTACTTC
D: TRBD1
size: NA
V: TRBV19
J: TRBJ2-5

CDR3: CASSENSYEQYF
DNA: TGCGCCAGCAGTGAGAACAGCTACGAGCAGTACTTC
D: NA
size: NA
V: TRBV10-2
J: TRBJ2-7

CDR3: CASSYRDREAPLHF
DNA: TGTGCCAGCAGTTACCGGGACAGGGAAGCCCCCCTCCACTTT
D: TRBD1
size: NA
V: TRBV6-5
J: TRBJ1-6

CDR3: CASSQQGSYNEQFF
DNA: TGTGCCAGCAGTCAACAGGGCTCCTACAATGAGCAGTTCTTC
D: NA
size: NA
V: TRBV6-6
J: TRBJ2-1

CDR3: CATSWARGPGNTEAFF
DNA: TGTGCCACCAGCTGGGCCAGGGGGCCTGGGAACACTGAAGCTTTCTTT
D: TRBD1
size: NA
V: TRBV15
J: TRBJ1-1

CDR3: CASSPSKNIQYF
DNA: TGTGCCAGCAGCCCTTCCAAAAACATTCAGTACTTC
D: NA
size: NA
V: TRBV11-2
J: TRBJ2-4

CDR3: CASSPPSGARTEAFF
DNA: TGTGCCAGCAGCCCTCCTAGTGGGGCGAGGACTGAAGCTTTCTTT
D: NA
size: NA
V: TRBV9
J: TRBJ1-1

CDR3: CASSQDMTGGARFF
DNA: TGCGCCAGCAGCCAAGATATGACCGGGGGGGCGAGGTTCTTC
D: TRBD2
size: NA
V: TRBV4-1
J: TRBJ2-1

CDR3: CASSFWDRGAGEKLFF
DNA: TGTGCCAGCAGCTTTTGGGACCGGGGGGCGGGTGAAAAACTGTTTTTT
D: NA
size: NA
V: TRBV7-2
J: TRBJ1-4

CDR3: CASSFAAGGYNEQFF
DNA: TGTGCCAGCAGCTTCGCAGCGGGGGGCTACAATGAGCAGTTCTTC
D: TRBD2
size: NA
V: TRBV5-4
J: TRBJ2-1

CDR3: CATSRDQSDTQYF
DNA: TGTGCCACCAGCAGAGATCAGTCCGATACGCAGTATTTT
D: NA
size: few
V: TRBV15
J: TRBJ2-3

CDR3: CASMLAVNTGELFF
DNA: TGTGCCAGCATGCTAGCGGTGAACACCGGGGAGCTGTTTTTT
D: TRBD2
size: once
V: TRBV7-2
J: TRBJ2-2

CDR3: CASSLSGTGGHTEAFF
DNA: TGTGCCAGCAGTTTATCGGGGACAGGGGGCCACACTGAAGCTTTCTTT
D: TRBD1
size: NA
V: TRBV27
J: TRBJ1-1

CDR3: CASSENLAGGTDTQYF
DNA: TGCGCCAGCAGTGAGAATTTAGCGGGGGGCACAGATACGCAGTATTTT
D: TRBD2
size: NA
V: TRBV10-2
J: TRBJ2-3

CDR3: CASSEFGTEKTGELFF
DNA: TGCGCCAGCAGTGAGTTCGGGACAGAAAAAACCGGGGAGCTGTTTTTT
D: TRBD1
size: NA
V: TRBV10-1
J: TRBJ2-2

CDR3: CASSLSGGIDTGELFF
DNA: TGCGCCAGCAGCCTAAGCGGGGGGATTGATACCGGGGAGCTGTTTTTT
D: TRBD2
size: NA
V: TRBV5-1
J: TRBJ2-2

CDR3: CAWSVFSGNTIYF
DNA: TGTGCCTGGAGTGTATTTTCGGGAAACACCATATATTTT
D: NA
size: NA
V: TRBV30
J: TRBJ1-3

CDR3: CASSPSGDLLEQYF
DNA: TGCGCCAGCAGCCCTAGCGGGGACTTGTTGGAGCAGTACTTC
D: TRBD2
size: once
V: TRBV5-1
J: TRBJ2-7

CDR3: CASIWQNTEAFF
DNA: TGTGCCAGCATCTGGCAGAACACTGAAGCTTTCTTT
D: NA
size: NA
V: TRBV6-1
J: TRBJ1-1

CDR3: CASSLQTGQATAIYF
DNA: TGCGCCAGCAGCTTGCAAACGGGACAGGCTACGGCCATATATTTT
D: TRBD1
size: once
V: TRBV5-1
J: TRBJ1-3

CDR3: CASSHGQGARGGELFF
DNA: TGTGCCAGCAGCCACGGACAGGGGGCGCGAGGCGGGGAGCTGTTTTTT
D: TRBD1
size: NA
V: TRBV7-2
J: TRBJ2-2

CDR3: CASSLARRNTEAFF
DNA: TGCGCCAGCAGCTTGGCTCGGAGGAACACTGAAGCTTTCTTT
D: NA
size: once
V: TRBV5-1
J: TRBJ1-1

CDR3: CASSEQGVGEAFF
DNA: TGCGCCAGCAGTGAGCAAGGGGTGGGTGAAGCTTTCTTT
D: NA
size: NA
V: TRBV10-2
J: TRBJ1-1

CDR3: CASSLVQGRGYTF
DNA: TGTGCCAGCAGCTTGGTCCAGGGTCGGGGCTACACCTTC
D: NA
size: NA
V: TRBV5-6
J: TRBJ1-2

CDR3: CASSPRKRGGYYNEQFF
DNA: TGTGCCAGCTCACCCAGAAAGCGGGGGGGATATTACAATGAGCAGTTCTTC
D: TRBD2
size: NA
V: TRBV18
J: TRBJ2-1

CDR3: CASSVRRADTEAFF
DNA: TGTGCCAGTAGTGTGCGGCGAGCGGACACTGAAGCTTTCTTT
D: NA
size: NA
V: TRBV19
J: TRBJ1-1

CDR3: CASSGGVEGAGYGYTF
DNA: TGTGCCAGCAGCGGGGGGGTGGAAGGGGCCGGCTATGGCTACACCTTC
D: NA
size: few
V: TRBV9
J: TRBJ1-2

CDR3: CAMNDPGQGANYGYTF
DNA: TGTGCCATGAACGACCCGGGACAGGGGGCGAACTATGGCTACACCTTC
D: TRBD1
size: few
V: TRBV10-3
J: TRBJ1-2

CDR3: CASKASDRANLLAKNIQYF
DNA: TGTGCCAGTAAGGCTAGTGACAGGGCCAATTTACTAGCCAAAAACATTCAGTACTTC
D: TRBD1
size: NA
V: TRBV27
J: TRBJ2-4

CDR3: CASNPDRTNTEAFF
DNA: TGTGCCAGTAACCCCGACAGGACCAACACTGAAGCTTTCTTT
D: NA
size: NA
V: TRBV19
J: TRBJ1-1

CDR3: CASSLGLAGSNEQFF
DNA: TGCGCCAGCAGCTTGGGACTAGCGGGGTCTAATGAGCAGTTCTTC
D: TRBD2
size: few
V: TRBV5-1
J: TRBJ2-1

CDR3: CASSQGGVSGNTIYF
DNA: TGCGCCAGCAGCCAAGGCGGGGTATCTGGAAACACCATATATTTT
D: NA
size: NA
V: TRBV4-1
J: TRBJ1-3

CDR3: CASREPSGSYTEAFF
DNA: TGTGCCAGCAGAGAACCCTCCGGGTCCTACACTGAAGCTTTCTTT
D: NA
size: few
V: TRBV2
J: TRBJ1-1

CDR3: CASSEYRSYQPQHF
DNA: TGTGCCAGCAGTGAGTATAGAAGCTATCAGCCCCAGCATTTT
D: NA
size: NA
V: TRBV2
J: TRBJ1-5

CDR3: CASSYGATLANQPQHF
DNA: TGTGCCAGCAGTTACGGAGCGACCCTTGCCAATCAGCCCCAGCATTTT
D: NA
size: NA
V: TRBV5-6
J: TRBJ1-5

CDR3: CASSPTAQGSNQPQHF
DNA: TGTGCCAGCTCACCCACGGCCCAGGGGAGCAATCAGCCCCAGCATTTT
D: NA
size: NA
V: TRBV18
J: TRBJ1-5

CDR3: CASSSQKYNEQFF
DNA: TGTGCCAGTAGTTCACAAAAATACAATGAGCAGTTCTTC
D: NA
size: NA
V: TRBV19
J: TRBJ2-1

CDR3: CASSLGDRSSPLHF
DNA: TGCGCCAGCAGCTTGGGGGACAGGAGCTCACCCCTCCACTTT
D: TRBD1
size: NA
V: TRBV5-1
J: TRBJ1-6

CDR3: CAIRQGPGANVLTF
DNA: TGCGCCATCCGACAGGGCCCTGGGGCCAACGTCCTGACTTTC
D: TRBD1
size: NA
V: TRBV5-1
J: TRBJ2-6

CDR3: CASSTGQGREKLFF
DNA: TGTGCCAGCAGTACAGGACAGGGGCGGGAAAAACTGTTTTTT
D: TRBD1
size: NA
V: TRBV7-9
J: TRBJ1-4

CDR3: CASSLSRDSYEQYF
DNA: TGTGCCAGTAGTCTGTCCAGGGACTCCTACGAGCAGTACTTC
D: NA
size: few
V: TRBV19
J: TRBJ2-7

CDR3: CASSAGQGDSPLHF
DNA: TGTGCCAGCAGCGCGGGACAGGGCGATTCACCCCTCCACTTT
D: TRBD1
size: NA
V: TRBV11-2
J: TRBJ1-6

CDR3: CASSEPGGGIQPQHF
DNA: TGCGCCAGCAGTGAGCCCGGCGGGGGGATTCAGCCCCAGCATTTT
D: NA
size: NA
V: TRBV10-2
J: TRBJ1-5

CDR3: CASSPGMEYGYTF
DNA: TGTGCCAGCAGCCCAGGGATGGAGTATGGCTACACCTTC
D: NA
size: NA
V: TRBV5-6
J: TRBJ1-2

CDR3: CASSPNPGGQPQHF
DNA: TGTGCCAGCAGTCCTAACCCCGGCGGCCAGCCCCAGCATTTT
D: NA
size: few
V: TRBV6-6
J: TRBJ1-5

CDR3: CASSVPGPEQFF
DNA: TGTGCCAGCAGTGTCCCGGGTCCTGAGCAGTTCTTC
D: NA
size: few
V: TRBV2
J: TRBJ2-1

CDR3: CATSRTGGAYEQYF
DNA: TGTGCCACGTCGCGGACAGGGGGTGCCTACGAGCAGTACTTC
D: TRBD1
size: NA
V: TRBV19
J: TRBJ2-7

CDR3: CASSQGGGQETQYF
DNA: TGCGCCAGCAGCCAAGGGGGGGGCCAAGAGACCCAGTACTTC
D: TRBD2
size: NA
V: TRBV4-3
J: TRBJ2-5

CDR3: CASSLERVQETQYF
DNA: TGCGCCAGCAGCCTGGAGAGGGTCCAAGAGACCCAGTACTTC
D: NA
size: NA
V: TRBV23-1
J: TRBJ2-5

CDR3: CASSPTGTGKEKLFF
DNA: TGTGCCAGCAGTCCCACAGGGACCGGCAAGGAAAAACTGTTTTTT
D: NA
size: NA
V: TRBV6-1
J: TRBJ1-4